The 17 T cell receptor beta chains below all came from one sample that was sequenced in a study of blood T cell repertoires in COVID-19. Here immunoSEQ multiplex PCR was the method, and the copy in TCRdb shows in-frame clones only, minus some. The sample gives 35,000 to 55,000 clones, almost 90% of which show up once; approximately 2.8% is in the top ten. Sequencing used peripheral blood. These receptors came from a man aged 45-65 years with active COVID-19.

This clone was found a few times. The chain employs TRBV19 and TRBJ1-5; D may be TRBD1 (6 bases). V dropped 1 base and J dropped 5 bases, with 12 bases sitting between them. The CDR3 runs to 15 residues. The germline gives CDR1 LNHDA, CDR2 SQIVND (reference sequence). CDR3 region: CASSIVGAKHQPQHF. The CDR3, as DNA: TGTGCCAGTAGTATAGTGGGGGCCAAACATCAGCCCCAGCATTTT.

V is TRBV6-5 and J is TRBJ2-2, with TRBD2 matching 11 bases. This CDR3 spans 15 amino acids. V shed 5 bases, J shed 4 bases, and the junction held 3 bases outside the gene matches. In germline, CDR1 is MNHEY, CDR2 SVGAGI. The CDR3 protein is CASSQTSGATGELFF. The CDR3 DNA sequence: TGTGCCAGCAGTCAGACTAGCGGGGCCACCGGGGAGCTGTTTTTT.

This chain joins TRBV2 and TRBJ2-1, with D tentatively TRBD1 (6 bases). Trimming cost V 4 bases and J 8 bases, with 18 bases left between them. Germline V gene data show CDR1 as SNHLY and CDR2 as FYNNEI. This CDR3 comprises 15 residues. In DNA, the CDR3 is TGTGCCAGCAGTGGGAGCAGGGGAAGTAGTGATGAGCAGTTCTTC. Its protein is CASSGSRGSSDEQFF.

The V gene is TRBV6-5, the J gene TRBJ1-5, with TRBD1 identical over 7 bases. V gave up 10 bases and J gave up 0 bases; unmatched junction bases: 3. The length of the CDR3 is 13 residues. Per germline, CDR1 MNHEY and CDR2 SVGAGI. In DNA, the CDR3 is TGTGCCACCAGGACAGGTAGCAATCAGCCCCAGCATTTT. It yields the protein CATRTGSNQPQHF.

The chain couples TRBV4-2 to TRBJ1-2; 8 positions agree with TRBD1. Germline lookup yields CDR1 LGHNA and CDR2 YNFKEQ. The length of the CDR3 is 17 residues. V was pared by 1 base and J by 8 bases, with 15 bases of the junction left unmatched. The CDR3 spells CASSQVQGASRASGYTF. The CDR3 DNA sequence: TGTGCCAGCAGCCAAGTGCAGGGGGCGTCTCGGGCTAGCGGCTACACCTTC.

The V call is TRBV7-9, the J call TRBJ2-2, with D possibly matching TRBD2 (5 bases). The CDR3 length is 16 residues. The germline gives CDR1 SEHNR, CDR2 FQNEAQ (reference sequence). V lost 5 bases to trimming and J lost 1 base, with 14 bases between them. The CDR3 DNA is TGTGCCAGCAGCCTAAGGAGCGGCCAGAACACCGGGGAGCTGTTTTTT. Translation: CASSLRSGQNTGELFF.

CDR3 sequence reads: CASSSTGTSNIQYF. CDR3 DNA sequence: TGTGCCAGCAGTTCTACCGGGACAAGCAACATTCAGTACTTC. The chain has TRBV6-5 and TRBJ2-4, with TRBD1 as a possible D gene (6 bases). The CDR3 sequence is 14 residues long. Trimming cost V 4 bases and J 7 bases, with 14 bases left between them. Germline CDR1 is MNHEY and CDR2 is SVGAGI.

This rearrangement joins TRBV7-9 to TRBJ1-5; 7 nucleotides line up with TRBD1. Trimming cost V 2 bases and J 5 bases; bases outside gene matches: 3. In germline, CDR1 is SEHNR, CDR2 FQNEAQ (reference sequence). The length of the CDR3 is 14 residues. This CDR3 reads CASSLQGGDQPQHF. The CDR3 bases are TGTGCCAGCAGCTTACAGGGGGGCGATCAGCCCCAGCATTTT. Complete variable domain (other parts from reference TRBV7-9 and TRBJ1-5): DTGVSQNPRHKITKRGQNVTFRCDPISEHNRLYWYRQTLGQGPEFLTYFQNEAQLEKSRLLSDRFSAERPKGSFSTLEIQRTEQGDSAMYLCASSLQGGDQPQHFGDGTRLSIL.

The chain uses TRBV19 and TRBJ2-3; 11 nucleotides align to TRBD1. The CDR3 contains 15 residues. Germline assignment: CDR1 LNHDA and CDR2 SQIVND (reference sequence). V trimming: 4 bases; J trimming: 6 bases; junction bases outside the gene matches: 6. CDR3: CASSTGQGDWDTQYF. The CDR3, as DNA: TGTGCCAGTAGTACGGGACAGGGGGATTGGGATACGCAGTATTTT.

On this clone itself: Germline is not matched at one junction end, which may reflect a read error. The rearrangement links TRBV6-5 to TRBJ1-6, with D possibly being TRBD1 (6 bases). CDR3 size: 15 residues. CDR1 is MNHEY, CDR2 SVGAGI, per germline. The CDR3 DNA reads TGTGCCAGCACTTACGCATGGCAGGGGAATTCACCCCTCCACTTT. Translated, it gives CASTYAWQGNSPLHF.

The chain has TRBV24-1 and TRBJ2-2; D is unresolved. The CDR3 length is 14 residues. The V gene's germline CDR1 is KGHDR and CDR2 SFDVKD. V lost 1 base, J lost 2 bases, and 4 bases lay in between. CDR3 amino acids: CATSDLLNTGELFF. The DNA of the CDR3 is TGTGCCACCAGTGATTTACTTAACACCGGGGAGCTGTTTTTT.

The CDR3 spells CASSQEGGMGYTF. For the CDR3, the DNA is TGCGCCAGCAGCCAAGAAGGAGGGATGGGCTACACCTTC. This chain uses TRBV4-3 with TRBJ1-2; D call uncertain. The length of the CDR3 is 13 residues. The germline gives CDR1 LGHNA, CDR2 YSLEER. Trimming removed 0 bases at V and 8 bases at J, with 10 bases between.

The chain joins TRBV2 to TRBJ2-1; 12 nucleotides agree with TRBD1. The length of the CDR3 is 15 residues. Unmatched junction bases numbered 4, after V lost 3 bases and J lost 7 bases. Germline CDR1 SNHLY, CDR2 FYNNEI. In DNA, the CDR3 is TGTGCCAGCAGTGACGGGACAGGGGGCTCAAATGAGCAGTTCTTC. Translated, it gives CASSDGTGGSNEQFF.

The chain uses TRBV6-2 or TRBV6-3 and TRBJ2-7; TRBD1 is a possible D gene (6 bases). Trimming removed 2 bases from V and 3 bases from J, with 8 bases in between. The CDR3 covers 13 residues. CDR1 and CDR2 from the germline V gene are MNHEY and SVGEGT. The CDR3 sequence is CASSYDRLYEQYF. In nucleotides, the CDR3 is TGTGCCAGCAGTTACGACAGGCTCTACGAGCAGTACTTC.

This chain links TRBV4-3 with TRBJ1-6; a weak D match, TRBD1 (6 bases). Between the trimmed V and J ends, which lost 3 bases and 9 bases, there was a span of 15 bases. Per germline, CDR1 LGHNA and CDR2 YSLEER. The CDR3 is made up of 15 amino acids. The CDR3 sequence is CASSQERGRGSPLHF. In DNA, the CDR3 is TGCGCCAGCAGCCAGGAGCGGGGGCGAGGTTCACCCCTCCACTTT.

The chain carries TRBV5-6 and TRBJ2-2; TRBD2 agrees at 7 bases. CDR1 and CDR2 (germline): SGHDT, YYEEEE. CDR3 length: 15 residues. V was clipped by 8 bases and J by 6 bases; unmatched bases: 13. The DNA for the CDR3 is TGTGCCAGTGGTGGACTAGTCGGGTCCGCCGGGGAGCTGTTTTTT. Translating it yields CASGGLVGSAGELFF.

The rearrangement uses TRBV29-1 and TRBJ2-1; 7 bases map to TRBD2. CDR1 SQVTM and CDR2 ANQGSEA come from the germline V gene. V was pared by 4 bases and J by 9 bases, with 21 bases of the junction left unmatched. CDR3 size: 17 residues. The CDR3 DNA reads as TGCAGCGTTGGGGGTTTCCAGGGACGGGGGAGGACTAGTGAGCAGTTCTTC. As protein: CSVGGFQGRGRTSEQFF.